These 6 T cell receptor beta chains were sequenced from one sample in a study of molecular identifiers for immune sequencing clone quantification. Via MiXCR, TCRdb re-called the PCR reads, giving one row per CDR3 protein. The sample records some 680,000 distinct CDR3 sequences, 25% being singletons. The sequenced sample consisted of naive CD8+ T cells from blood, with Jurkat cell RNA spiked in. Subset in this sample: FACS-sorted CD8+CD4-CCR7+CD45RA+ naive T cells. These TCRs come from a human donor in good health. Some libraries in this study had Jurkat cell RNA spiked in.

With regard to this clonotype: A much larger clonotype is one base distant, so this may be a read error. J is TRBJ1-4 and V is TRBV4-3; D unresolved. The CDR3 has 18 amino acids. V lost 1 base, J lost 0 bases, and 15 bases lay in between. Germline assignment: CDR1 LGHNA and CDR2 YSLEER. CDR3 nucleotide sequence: TGCGCCAGCAGCCAAGGTGGAGCCAATCTTGCAACTAATGAAAAACTGTTTTTT. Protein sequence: CASSQGGANLATNEKLFF.

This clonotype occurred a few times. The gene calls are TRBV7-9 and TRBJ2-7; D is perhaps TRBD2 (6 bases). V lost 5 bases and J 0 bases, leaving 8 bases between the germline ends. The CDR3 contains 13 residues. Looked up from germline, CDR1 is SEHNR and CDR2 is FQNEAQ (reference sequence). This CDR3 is CASSRTTSYEQYF. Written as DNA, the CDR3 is TGTGCCAGCAGCCGGACTACCTCCTACGAGCAGTACTTC.

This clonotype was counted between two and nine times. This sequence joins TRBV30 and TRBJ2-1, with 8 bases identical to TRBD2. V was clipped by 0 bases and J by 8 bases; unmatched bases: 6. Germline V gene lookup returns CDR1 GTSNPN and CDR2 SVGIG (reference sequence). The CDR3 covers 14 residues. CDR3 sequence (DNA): TGTGCCTGGAGTGTCCCGGGACTAGGGTATGAGCAGTTCTTC. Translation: CAWSVPGLGYEQFF. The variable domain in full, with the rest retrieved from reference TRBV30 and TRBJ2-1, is SQTIHQWPATLVQPVGSPLSLECTVEGTSNPNLYWYRQAAGRGLQLLFYSVGIGQISSEVPQNLSASRPQDRQFILSSKKLLLSDSGFYLCAWSVPGLGYEQFFGPGTRLTVL.

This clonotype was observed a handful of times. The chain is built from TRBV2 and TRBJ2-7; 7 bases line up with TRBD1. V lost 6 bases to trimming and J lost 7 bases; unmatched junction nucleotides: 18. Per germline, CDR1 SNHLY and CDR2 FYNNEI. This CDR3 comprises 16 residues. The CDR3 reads CASRQVEVRGMGEQYF. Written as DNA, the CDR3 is TGTGCCAGCAGACAAGTGGAGGTCAGGGGGATGGGAGAGCAGTACTTC.

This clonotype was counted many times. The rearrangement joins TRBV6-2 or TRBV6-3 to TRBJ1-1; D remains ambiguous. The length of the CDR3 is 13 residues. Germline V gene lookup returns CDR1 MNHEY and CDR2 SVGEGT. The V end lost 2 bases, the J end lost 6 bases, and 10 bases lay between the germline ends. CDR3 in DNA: TGTGCCAGCAGTTACGGACCTGGCGCTGAAGCTTTCTTT. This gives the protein CASSYGPGAEAFF.

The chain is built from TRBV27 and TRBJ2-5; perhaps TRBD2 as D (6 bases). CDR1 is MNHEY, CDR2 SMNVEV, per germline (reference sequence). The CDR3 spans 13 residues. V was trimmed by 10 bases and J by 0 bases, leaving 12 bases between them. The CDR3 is CATGGADQETQYF. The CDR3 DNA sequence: TGTGCCACAGGAGGGGCAGACCAAGAGACCCAGTACTTC.